The 15 T cell receptor beta chains in this list originate from one sample, sequenced in a study of read filtering for tumor transcriptome and immune sequencing. From approximately 430 ng of RNA, a library with molecular barcoded alpha/delta and beta/gamma adaptors was made. TCRdb reprocessed the reads with MiXCR, giving one entry per CDR3 protein. The table lists more than 100,000 distinct CDR3 sequences, over 10% of them singletons, with 8% to 9% in the top ten. Material: a population of CD138-negative cells sorted from bone marrow. The source of these receptors is a donor aged 40 or over with multiple myeloma.

The chain carries TRBV7-9 and TRBJ2-5; TRBD2 aligns across 12 bases. J was trimmed by 5 bases and V by 1 base; bases with no gene match: 5. Germline CDR1 is SEHNR and CDR2 is FQNEAQ (reference sequence). CDR3 length: 16 residues. CDR3 protein: CASSLGLAGDTETQYF. CDR3 in DNA: TGTGCCAGCAGCTTAGGACTAGCGGGAGATACGGAGACCCAGTACTTC.

On this clonotype itself: A much larger clone differs from this one at a single base, so this may be a read error. This rearrangement joins TRBV19 to TRBJ1-1; D might be TRBD1 (5 bases). The CDR3 is 14 amino acids. Germline V gene data show CDR1 as LNHDA and CDR2 as SQIVND (reference sequence). Trimming left V 8 bases short and J 3 bases short, with 16 bases between. CDR3 sequence (DNA): TGTGCCAGTCGTGTTCAGGGTCGGTACACTGAAGCTTTCTTT. This encodes CASRVQGRYTEAFF.

To note about this clonotype: A junction boundary mismatches the germline segment, possibly from a read error. The chain couples TRBV5-1 to TRBJ2-3, with 7 bases fitting TRBD2. CDR1 and CDR2 from the germline V gene are SGHRS and YFSETQ. This CDR3 is 16 amino acids long. CDR3 residues: CASSPLLAAVGDSQYF. The CDR3 bases are TGCGCCAGCAGCCCCCTCCTAGCGGCGGTAGGAGATTCGCAGTATTTT.

This clonotype was counted ten times or more. The V and J genes are TRBV2 and TRBJ1-4; no clear D gene. Trimming removed 2 bases from V and 8 bases from J, with 6 bases in between. The CDR3 totals 12 residues. Germline V gives CDR1 SNHLY, CDR2 FYNNEI. The CDR3 spells CASSETFEKLFF. The CDR3 region has the DNA TGTGCCAGCAGTGAAACATTCGAAAAACTGTTTTTT.

This clonotype was observed many times. The V and J genes are TRBV30 and TRBJ2-1; D call uncertain. The CDR3 runs to 11 residues. Trimming cost V 0 bases and J 6 bases, with 3 bases left between them. CDR1 and CDR2 (germline): GTSNPN, SVGIG (reference sequence). For the CDR3, the DNA is TGTGCCTGGAGTGTAATCAATGAGCAGTTCTTC. This gives the protein CAWSVINEQFF.

This clonotype was detected only a few times. The rearrangement joins TRBV4-1 to TRBJ1-3; D is unclear. Trimming removed 0 bases from V and 0 bases from J, with 15 bases in between. Germline loops: CDR1 MGHRA, CDR2 YSYEKL. There are 18 residues in the CDR3. CDR3 in amino acids: CASSQDSLHISSGNTIYF. In nucleotides, the CDR3 is TGCGCCAGCAGCCAAGATTCTTTGCACATAAGCTCTGGAAACACCATATATTTT.

This clonotype showed up many times. The rearrangement links TRBV5-6 to TRBJ1-5; the D gene is possibly TRBD1 (5 bases). CDR1 and CDR2 from the germline V gene are SGHDT and YYEEEE. This CDR3 has 14 residues. The V end was cut by 0 bases, the J end by 5 bases, with 9 bases between. In DNA form, the CDR3 reads TGTGCCAGCAGCTTGGCGACAGCCGATCAGCCCCAGCATTTT. It encodes CASSLATADQPQHF.

The chain is built from TRBV27 and TRBJ1-1; D is unclear. V lost 1 base to trimming and J lost 1 base, with 4 bases between them. The CDR3 is made up of 13 amino acids. Germline V gene sequence: CDR1 MNHEY, CDR2 SMNVEV (reference sequence). CDR3 sequence reads: CASSLFWNTEAFF. CDR3 in DNA: TGTGCCAGCAGTTTATTCTGGAACACTGAAGCTTTCTTT.

In its sample, this clonotype was seen many times. This rearrangement joins TRBV10-3 to TRBJ1-1; 8 bases fit TRBD1. This CDR3 is 14 amino acids long. Germline values: CDR1 ENHRY, CDR2 SYGVKD. The V gene end was trimmed by 6 bases and the J gene end by 0 bases; junction bases not matched to a gene: 3. The CDR3 region has the DNA TGTGCCATCAGGGACAGGGATATGAACACTGAAGCTTTCTTT. It codes for CAIRDRDMNTEAFF.

This clonotype was found a few times. J is TRBJ2-2 and V is TRBV11-2; TRBD1 matches 8 bases. The CDR3 length is 18 residues. The germline gives CDR1 SGHAT, CDR2 FQNNGV. Germline trimming cut 5 bases from V and 1 base from J; bases unmatched to any gene: 12. The CDR3 loop is CASSKQGVVRGNTGELFF. The CDR3 coding sequence is TGTGCCAGCAGCAAACAGGGGGTTGTGCGGGGGAACACCGGGGAGCTGTTTTTT.

This clonotype was detected ten times or more. This chain connects TRBV6-2 or TRBV6-3 to TRBJ2-6; D tentatively fits TRBD1 or TRBD2 (6 bases each). Germline CDR1 is MNHEY and CDR2 is SVGEGT. Between the trimmed V and J ends, which lost 6 bases and 0 bases, there was a span of 21 bases. CDR3 length equals 19 residues. CDR3 DNA sequence: TGTGCCAGCAGGACCGGTTCGGGGGCTAGGGTCTCTGGGGCCAACGTCCTGACTTTC. As protein: CASRTGSGARVSGANVLTF.

The V gene is TRBV6-5, the J gene TRBJ2-2; D tentatively reads TRBD1 or TRBD2 (5 bases each). CDR1 and CDR2 from the germline V gene are MNHEY and SVGAGI. V was trimmed by 4 bases and J by 4 bases, leaving 13 bases between them. The CDR3 contains 15 residues. CDR3 sequence: CASSWRAGTTGELFF. CDR3 nucleotides: TGTGCCAGCAGTTGGCGGGCAGGGACCACCGGGGAGCTGTTTTTT.

This clonotype was observed many times. The CDR3 reads CASSSTGTATHTGELFF. The CDR3 DNA is TGTGCCAGCAGCTCGACCGGGACCGCTACCCACACCGGGGAGCTGTTTTTT. The V call is TRBV7-2, the J call TRBJ2-2; either TRBD1 or TRBD2 may fit D (5 bases each). This CDR3 region has 17 residues. Per the germline V gene, CDR1 is SGHTA and CDR2 is FQGNSA. V gave up 4 bases and J gave up 3 bases, with 18 bases separating them.

This clonotype was counted many times. The chain links TRBV7-9 to TRBJ2-3; 13 bases are a match to TRBD2. CDR1 is SEHNR, CDR2 FQNEAQ, per germline (reference sequence). V lost 5 bases, J lost 2 bases, and 4 bases stayed unmatched. The CDR3 runs to 16 residues. The CDR3, as DNA: TGTGCCAGCAGCCCCGGACTAGCGGGAGCCACAGATACGCAGTATTTT. Translating it yields CASSPGLAGATDTQYF.

In this sample, this clonotype turned up a few times. This may stem from a read error, because a much larger clone lies one nucleotide away. Because the CDR3 is missing its conserved closing phenylalanine or tryptophan, this is likely a read error. The CDR3 region has the DNA TGTGCCAGCAGTTACTCGGCTAGCGGGAGATACACAGATACGCAGTATCTT. Translation gives CASSYSASGRYTDTQYL. The chain is built from TRBV6-5 and TRBJ2-3; 10 bases fit TRBD2. The trim removed 0 bases at V and 2 bases at J, leaving 5 bases unmatched. The germline V gene has CDR1 MNHEY and CDR2 SVGAGI. There are 17 residues in the CDR3.